Shown below are 23 T cell receptor beta chains from a single sample sequenced in a study of shared clonotypes between healthy human individuals. Data came from immunoSEQ multiplex PCR; TCRdb stores just in-frame clones and leaves some out. The data hold around 2,000,000 clones, with just over 90% observed a single time. Naive CD8 cells were CD45RO-negative, positively selected for CCR7, excluding terminally differentiated effector memory CD45RA+ cells. Sequenced input: naive CD8+ T cells from PBMCs. The origin of the receptors is a young man in good health. Some clones in this sample may be carry-over from other donors' samples.

V is TRBV27 and J is TRBJ2-5; D unresolved. This CDR3 spans 16 amino acids. The germline V gene has CDR1 MNHEY and CDR2 SMNVEV (reference sequence). Trimming left V 4 bases short and J 5 bases short, with 20 bases between. The CDR3 coding sequence is TGTGCCAGCAGTTCCCCCGGCCCAGGCGAGGAGGAGACCCAGTACTTC. Amino acid sequence: CASSSPGPGEEETQYF.

The V call is TRBV14, the J call TRBJ1-4, with D possibly TRBD1 on 5 matching bases. CDR3 length: 16 residues. Looked up from germline, CDR1 is SGHDN and CDR2 is FVKESK. The V and J ends lost 4 bases and 4 bases respectively, with 16 bases between them. The CDR3 reads CASSRRDRGVNEKLFF. The CDR3 bases are TGTGCCAGCAGCCGAAGGGACCGGGGCGTTAATGAAAAACTGTTTTTT.

The chain combines TRBV29-1 with TRBJ2-7, with 13 bases that match TRBD2. Germline trimming cut 5 bases from V and 3 bases from J; bases unmatched to any gene: 4. Germline V gene sequence: CDR1 SQVTM, CDR2 ANQGSEA. This CDR3 has 14 residues. The DNA of the CDR3 is TGCAGCGTTTCACTAGCGGGAGGGCTCTACGAGCAGTACTTC. This encodes CSVSLAGGLYEQYF.

The genes are TRBV28 and TRBJ1-1; TRBD1 might be the D (5 bases). The V and J ends lost 5 bases and 3 bases respectively, with 16 bases between them. The germline gives CDR1 MDHEN, CDR2 SYDVKM. The CDR3 loop spans 15 amino acids. CDR3 sequence reads: CASSTWDEGDTEAFF. The DNA for the CDR3 is TGTGCCAGCAGTACCTGGGACGAAGGGGACACTGAAGCTTTCTTT.

The chain combines TRBV4-1 with TRBJ2-5, with a possible D match to TRBD1 (5 bases). CDR1 is MGHRA, CDR2 YSYEKL, per germline. The V end was cut by 3 bases, the J end by 2 bases, with 10 bases between. The CDR3 has 14 amino acids. The CDR3 DNA is TGCGCCAGCAGCCACAGGGCAGATCAAGAGACCCAGTACTTC. This encodes CASSHRADQETQYF.

This clone was detected a few times. The J gene is TRBJ1-2, the V gene TRBV9, with D possibly TRBD1 on 5 matching bases. CDR1 SGDLS and CDR2 YYNGEE come from the germline V gene. The CDR3 extends over 15 amino acids. Trimming removed 0 bases from V and 0 bases from J, with 9 bases in between. The chain's CDR3 is CASSVGGPTNYGYTF. The CDR3 DNA is TGTGCCAGCAGCGTAGGGGGACCAACTAACTATGGCTACACCTTC. Full variable domain (rest looked up from reference TRBV9 and TRBJ1-2): DSGVTQTPKHLITATGQRVTLRCSPRSGDLSVYWYQQSLDQGLQFLIQYYNGEERAKGNILERFSAQQFPDLHSELNLSSLELGDSALYFCASSVGGPTNYGYTFGSGTRLTVV.

The genes are TRBV29-1 and TRBJ2-1; a possible D gene is TRBD2 (6 bases). V shed 7 bases and J shed 7 bases, with 14 bases lying between them. Germline lookup yields CDR1 SQVTM and CDR2 ANQGSEA. The CDR3 extends over 12 amino acids. CDR3 sequence: CSAGGFKNEQFF. The CDR3 region has the DNA TGCAGCGCCGGGGGTTTTAAAAATGAGCAGTTCTTC.

The chain uses TRBV5-1 and TRBJ2-1; 10 bases align to TRBD2. Looked up from germline, CDR1 is SGHRS and CDR2 is YFSETQ. The CDR3 length is 16 residues. The V segment lost 7 bases and the J segment 4 bases; nucleotides outside the gene matches: 11. CDR3 residues: CASGRAGTSVYNEQFF. CDR3 bases: TGCGCCAGCGGCAGGGCCGGGACTAGCGTATACAATGAGCAGTTCTTC.

The genes are TRBV28 and TRBJ1-1; D not resolved. CDR3 length: 13 residues. V was trimmed by 5 bases and J by 7 bases, leaving 14 bases between them. CDR1 MDHEN and CDR2 SYDVKM come from the germline V gene. The CDR3 nucleotides are TGTGCCAGCAGTCCTACCTCCGTTTTTGAAGCTTTCTTT. Translated: CASSPTSVFEAFF.

J is TRBJ1-1 and V is TRBV19, with a possible D match to TRBD1 (6 bases). V lost 2 bases and J 8 bases, leaving 12 bases between the germline ends. The CDR3 is 13 amino acids. CDR1 and CDR2 (germline): LNHDA, SQIVND (reference sequence). Here the CDR3 reads CASSINSGAEAFF. The CDR3 DNA follows: TGTGCCAGTAGTATAAACTCAGGGGCCGAAGCTTTCTTT.

This clone was detected a few times. Other DNA sequences in this specimen translate into the identical CDR3. The V gene is TRBV9, the J gene TRBJ2-3, with TRBD2 as a possible D gene (5 bases). The CDR3 extends over 15 amino acids. V was shortened by 0 bases and J by 0 bases, with 8 bases between the two germline ends. The germline gives CDR1 SGDLS, CDR2 YYNGEE. CDR3 in amino acids: CASSVGSGSTDTQYF. CDR3 in DNA: TGTGCCAGCAGCGTAGGGAGCGGTAGCACAGATACGCAGTATTTT. The full variable domain, in which reference TRBV9 and TRBJ2-3 provide the parts outside the CDR3, is DSGVTQTPKHLITATGQRVTLRCSPRSGDLSVYWYQQSLDQGLQFLIQYYNGEERAKGNILERFSAQQFPDLHSELNLSSLELGDSALYFCASSVGSGSTDTQYFGPGTRLTVL.

Worth noting for this clone: Other DNA variants within this sample encode the same CDR3. The rearrangement joins TRBV19 to TRBJ2-7; D call uncertain. The CDR3 spans 13 residues. Trimming removed 3 bases from V and 2 bases from J, with 8 bases in between. Germline CDR1 is LNHDA and CDR2 is SQIVND (reference sequence). The CDR3: CASSITPTYEQYF. The CDR3 DNA is TGTGCCAGTAGTATTACACCGACCTACGAGCAGTACTTC.

The chain uses TRBV15 and TRBJ2-1; D is uncertain. V dropped 5 bases and J dropped 0 bases, with 20 bases sitting between them. Germline V gene data show CDR1 as LNHNV and CDR2 as YYDKDF (reference sequence). There are 18 residues in the CDR3. The CDR3 loop is CATSPRSVYGSSYNEQFF. In nucleotides, the CDR3 is TGTGCCACCAGCCCACGAAGCGTTTACGGTAGCTCCTACAATGAGCAGTTCTTC.

The V call is TRBV19, the J call TRBJ2-3, with D perhaps matching TRBD2 (5 bases). This CDR3 spans 13 amino acids. Germline V gene lookup returns CDR1 LNHDA and CDR2 SQIVND (reference sequence). V gave up 4 bases and J gave up 6 bases, with 11 bases separating them. The CDR3 DNA sequence: TGTGCCAGTAGTAATGGACTCTTGGATACGCAGTATTTT. Translating it yields CASSNGLLDTQYF.

This chain joins TRBV7-8 and TRBJ1-4; D is undetermined. The V gene lost 4 bases and the J gene lost 8 bases, with 8 bases spanning the gap. The CDR3 spans 12 residues. Germline CDR1 SGHVS, CDR2 FQNEAQ. The CDR3 loop is CASSSGYEKLFF. The CDR3 coding sequence is TGTGCCAGCAGCTCGGGGTACGAAAAACTGTTTTTT. The variable domain in full, completed from reference TRBV7-8 and TRBJ1-4, reads GAGVSQSPRYKVAKRGQDVALRCDPISGHVSLFWYQQALGQGPEFLTYFQNEAQLDKSGLPSDRFFAERPEGSVSTLKIQRTQQEDSAVYLCASSSGYEKLFFGSGTQLSVL.

The chain combines TRBV7-3 with TRBJ2-5; D is ambiguous. This CDR3 has 16 amino acids. The germline V gene has CDR1 SGHTA and CDR2 FQGTGA. V was pared by 2 bases and J by 4 bases, with 17 bases between. The CDR3 DNA reads as TGTGCCAGCAGCTTAGGACCGGGCGGAGTCCGAGAGACCCAGTACTTC. Translation: CASSLGPGGVRETQYF.

As for this clone: The same CDR3 is also encoded by other DNA sequences in this sample. The chain is built from TRBV7-3 and TRBJ2-1, with TRBD2 matching 9 bases. Trimming cost V 5 bases and J 1 base; bases outside gene matches: 3. This CDR3 comprises 15 residues. Germline V gene data show CDR1 as SGHTA and CDR2 as FQGTGA. The CDR3 reads CASSALAGSYNEQFF. For the CDR3, the DNA is TGTGCCAGCAGCGCCCTAGCGGGGTCCTACAATGAGCAGTTCTTC. The full variable domain, its missing parts supplied by reference TRBV7-3 and TRBJ2-1, is GAGVSQTPSNKVTEKGKYVELRCDPISGHTALYWYRQSLGQGPEFLIYFQGTGAADDSGLPNDRFFAVRPEGSVSTLKIQRTERGDSAVYLCASSALAGSYNEQFFGPGTRLTVL.

The CDR3 protein is CASSYKEGDTEAFF. In nucleotides, the CDR3 is TGTGCCAGCAGTTACAAGGAGGGGGACACTGAAGCTTTCTTT. J is TRBJ1-1 and V is TRBV6-6, with a tentative D call TRBD1 (6 bases). The CDR3 is 14 amino acids. Germline values: CDR1 MNHNY, CDR2 SVGAGI (reference sequence). V was pared by 2 bases and J by 3 bases, with 10 bases between.

V gene TRBV11-3 combines with J gene TRBJ2-7, with 8 bases that match TRBD1. The junction had 5 bases not matched to a gene; V was cut back by 3 bases and J by 1 base. The CDR3 is made up of 15 amino acids. Germline V gene data show CDR1 as SGHNT and CDR2 as YENEEA. CDR3 nucleotides: TGTGCCAGCAGCTTCGGACAGGGAGCTTCCTACGAGCAGTACTTC. This gives the protein CASSFGQGASYEQYF.

Points on this clone: Other DNA sequences in the same sample also yield this CDR3. The chain combines TRBV28 with TRBJ2-1; 11 nucleotides line up with TRBD2. CDR1 is MDHEN, CDR2 SYDVKM, per germline. The V and J ends lost 4 bases and 4 bases, in that order; junction bases with no gene match: 3. The CDR3 has 15 residues. The CDR3 here is CASSSGTSGYNEQFF. CDR3 bases: TGTGCCAGCAGTTCCGGGACTAGCGGTTACAATGAGCAGTTCTTC.

With regard to this clone: The sample holds other DNA sequences that translate to the same CDR3. The chain uses TRBV6-1 and TRBJ1-3; 10 nucleotides align to TRBD1. Trimming cost V 3 bases and J 1 base; bases outside gene matches: 0. CDR3 length: 15 residues. The germline CDR1 and CDR2 sequences are MNHNS and SASEGT. CDR3 loop: CASSEDRGSGNTIYF. In DNA, the CDR3 is TGTGCCAGCAGTGAGGACAGGGGGTCTGGAAACACCATATATTTT.

As to this clone: The sample holds other DNA sequences that translate to the same CDR3. The genes are TRBV20-1 and TRBJ2-1, with D unresolved. CDR1 and CDR2 from the germline V gene are DFQATT and SNEGSKA (reference sequence). The CDR3 sequence is 11 residues long. Trimming pared 3 bases from V and 4 bases from J, leaving 4 bases between. This CDR3 is CSARGYNEQFF. The CDR3 bases are TGCAGTGCTAGGGGTTACAATGAGCAGTTCTTC.

The chain uses TRBV6-1 and TRBJ1-5; D is undetermined. Per the germline V gene, CDR1 is MNHNS and CDR2 is SASEGT. Trimming removed 1 base at V and 7 bases at J, with 11 bases between. The CDR3 runs 14 residues. The CDR3 loop reads CASSEVPTKQPQHF. The CDR3 region has the DNA TGTGCCAGCAGTGAAGTCCCGACTAAGCAGCCCCAGCATTTT.